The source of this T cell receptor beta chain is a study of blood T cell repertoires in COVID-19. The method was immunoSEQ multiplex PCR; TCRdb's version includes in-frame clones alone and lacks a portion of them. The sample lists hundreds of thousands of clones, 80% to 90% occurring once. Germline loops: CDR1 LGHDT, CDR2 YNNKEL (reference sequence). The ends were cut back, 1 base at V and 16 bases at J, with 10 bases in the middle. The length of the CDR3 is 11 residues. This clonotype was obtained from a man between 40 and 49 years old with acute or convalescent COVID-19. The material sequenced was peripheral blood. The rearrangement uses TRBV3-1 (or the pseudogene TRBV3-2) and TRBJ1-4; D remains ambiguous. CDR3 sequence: CASSQGRSQFF. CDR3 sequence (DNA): TGTGCCAGCAGCCAAGGGAGGTCCCAGTTTTTT.